Listed below are T cell receptor beta chains from one sample, sequenced in a study of cytomegalovirus exposure and HLA in healthy donors. Data came from immunoSEQ multiplex PCR; TCRdb stores just in-frame clones and leaves some out. The sample has 150,000 to 200,000 clones; roughly nine tenths are singletons. Sample: PBMCs. These receptors came from a woman aged 30 to 39 in good health and CMV-seronegative. Each CDR3 is given with its conserved first and last residue. The order of the fields is clone size, J gene, D gene, V gene, CDR3 protein, CDR3 DNA. A D gene is named only where the DNA matches it firmly. Size tells how often a clone was seen (once, few, many) or the class of an expanded clone, and some rows leave it out.

>NA|TRBJ2-1|TRBD1|TRBV4-3
CASSQDLATGGPPFYNEQFF
TGCGCCAGCAGCCAAGATCTGGCAACAGGGGGTCCTCCCTTCTACAATGAGCAGTTCTTC
>NA|TRBJ1-2|NA|TRBV9
CASSVGDNPRVAYGYTF
TGTGCCAGCAGCGTAGGGGACAACCCCAGAGTCGCCTATGGCTACACCTTC
>NA|TRBJ2-7|NA|TRBV14
CASSSPLSYEQYF
TGTGCCAGCAGTTCTCCGTTAAGCTACGAGCAGTACTTC
>NA|TRBJ2-5|TRBD2|TRBV28
CASSLSGGRVETQYF
TGTGCCAGCAGTTTATCCGGCGGGAGGGTCGAGACCCAGTACTTC
>NA|TRBJ1-1|TRBD1|TRBV6-5
CASSYSPGQGTEAFF
TGTGCCAGCAGTTACTCTCCGGGACAGGGCACTGAAGCTTTCTTT
>NA|TRBJ1-1|NA|TRBV20-1
CSARRGYEAFF
TGCAGTGCTAGAAGAGGCTATGAAGCTTTCTTT
>NA|TRBJ1-2|TRBD1|TRBV27
CASTSRQGANYGYTF
TGTGCCAGCACCTCGAGACAGGGGGCTAACTATGGCTACACCTTC
>once|TRBJ1-2|NA|TRBV5-1
CASSLKGDAYGYTF
TGCGCCAGCAGCTTGAAGGGGGACGCTTATGGCTACACCTTC
>NA|TRBJ2-1|TRBD2|TRBV5-6
CASSLDPSGGLLDEQFF
TGTGCCAGCAGCTTGGATCCCAGCGGGGGTTTATTAGATGAGCAGTTCTTC
>NA|TRBJ1-4|NA|TRBV7-2
CASSFSINEKLFF
TGTGCCAGCAGCTTCAGTATTAATGAAAAACTGTTTTTT
>NA|TRBJ2-7|TRBD1|TRBV14
CASSPTGAPYEQYF
TGTGCCAGCAGCCCGACAGGGGCACCCTACGAGCAGTACTTC
>NA|TRBJ2-3|NA|TRBV14
CASSRWGRDTDTQYF
TGTGCCAGCAGCAGATGGGGTCGGGATACAGATACGCAGTATTTT
>few|TRBJ2-7|TRBD1|TRBV27
CASKPGQGIYEQYF
TGTGCCAGCAAACCGGGACAGGGGATATACGAGCAGTACTTC
>NA|TRBJ1-5|TRBD1|TRBV28
CASSLPGGQPQHF
TGTGCCAGCAGTTTACCAGGGGGCCAGCCCCAGCATTTT
>NA|TRBJ2-2|TRBD1|TRBV19
CASSITGGGWDTGELFF
TGTGCCAGTAGTATAACAGGGGGCGGTTGGGACACCGGGGAGCTGTTTTTT
>NA|TRBJ1-1|NA|TRBV12-5
CASGNYTEAFF
TGTGCTAGTGGGAACTACACTGAAGCTTTCTTT
>once|TRBJ2-7|NA|TRBV6-1
CASSELREYEQYF
TGTGCCAGCAGTGAACTCAGGGAATACGAGCAGTACTTC
>NA|TRBJ2-1|NA|TRBV27
CASRWGDSSYNEQFF
TGTGCCAGCCGGTGGGGGGACAGCTCCTACAATGAGCAGTTCTTC
>NA|TRBJ1-5|NA|TRBV5-1
CASSLDSGNQPQHF
TGCGCCAGCAGCTTGGACAGTGGCAATCAGCCCCAGCATTTT